These 21 T cell receptor beta chains originate from one sample sequenced in a study of blood T cell repertoires in COVID-19. Profiled with immunoSEQ multiplex PCR; TCRdb holds only in-frame clones, not every one. Found here are 300,000 to 350,000 clones, around 87% of them singletons; the top ten hold 6% to 7%. The specimen was peripheral blood. The source is a woman aged 45-59 years with COVID-19, enrolled during active disease.

The chain joins TRBV2 to TRBJ2-5; 8 bases align to TRBD1. This CDR3 comprises 15 residues. Trimming cost V 3 bases and J 1 base; bases outside gene matches: 4. The germline V gene encodes CDR1 SNHLY and CDR2 FYNNEI. The CDR3 region is CASSESRGLQETQYF. CDR3 sequence (DNA): TGTGCCAGCAGTGAGAGCAGGGGGCTCCAAGAGACCCAGTACTTC.

The chain uses TRBV13 and TRBJ2-7; tentative D call: TRBD2 (6 bases). The V end lost 7 bases, the J end lost 1 base, and 14 bases lay between the germline ends. The CDR3 spans 14 residues. Germline V CDR1 and CDR2: PRHDT, FYEKMQ (reference sequence). Here the CDR3 reads CASNRRAQSYEQYF. CDR3 bases: TGTGCCAGCAACAGGAGGGCCCAATCCTACGAGCAGTACTTC.

The rearrangement links TRBV9 to TRBJ2-5; TRBD2 matches at 10 bases. V gave up 4 bases and J gave up 2 bases; unmatched junction bases: 11. CDR1 and CDR2 from the germline V gene are SGDLS and YYNGEE. This CDR3 is built from 17 residues. In DNA form, the CDR3 reads TGTGCCAGCAGCAGAAGGCACGGGACTAGCGAACAAGAGACCCAGTACTTC. It specifies CASSRRHGTSEQETQYF.

The V call is TRBV25-1, the J call TRBJ1-5, with TRBD1 as a possible D gene (5 bases). The CDR3 runs 14 residues. Germline lookup yields CDR1 MGHDK and CDR2 SYGVNS. V lost 4 bases and J 5 bases, leaving 12 bases between the germline ends. CDR3 DNA: TGTGCCAGCAGTGGTGTGCGGGGGGATCAGCCCCAGCATTTT. Protein: CASSGVRGDQPQHF.

The chain has TRBV19 and TRBJ1-2; weak D call: TRBD1 (5 bases). Looked up from germline, CDR1 is LNHDA and CDR2 is SQIVND (reference sequence). This CDR3 region has 14 residues. V shed 5 bases and J shed 4 bases, with 14 bases lying between them. The CDR3 sequence is CASSSLTVGYGYTF. The CDR3 region has the DNA TGTGCCAGTAGTTCTCTGACAGTAGGCTATGGCTACACCTTC.

The rearrangement joins TRBV27 to TRBJ1-2, with D tentatively TRBD1 (6 bases). Per germline, CDR1 MNHEY and CDR2 SMNVEV (reference sequence). The ends were cut back, 8 bases at V and 3 bases at J, with 13 bases in the middle. The CDR3 has 13 amino acids. Here the CDR3 reads CASGKQGYYGYTF. CDR3 DNA sequence: TGTGCCAGCGGTAAACAGGGATACTATGGCTACACCTTC.

The chain carries TRBV6-5 and TRBJ2-3; 7 bases line up with TRBD2. CDR3 length: 15 amino acids. Per the germline V gene, CDR1 is MNHEY and CDR2 is SVGAGI. The junction had 7 bases not matched to a gene; V was cut back by 5 bases and J by 2 bases. CDR3 nucleotides: TGTGCCAGCAGTACCAGGGACTATGACACAGATACGCAGTATTTT. This sequence encodes CASSTRDYDTDTQYF.

The rearrangement links TRBV6-1 to TRBJ2-6; D call uncertain. The CDR3 contains 16 residues. The V end was cut by 1 base, the J end by 1 base, with 8 bases between. Per the germline V gene, CDR1 is MNHNS and CDR2 is SASEGT. The CDR3 DNA reads TGTGCCAGCAGTGAAGACTCCTGGTCTGGGGCCAACGTCCTGACTTTC. The encoded protein is CASSEDSWSGANVLTF.

The chain combines TRBV4-3 with TRBJ2-6; D remains unclear. Germline V lookup: CDR1 LGHNA, CDR2 YSLEER. V was cut by 0 bases and J by 2 bases, with 14 bases left in between. The CDR3 has 18 residues. The CDR3 DNA reads as TGCGCCAGCAGCCAAGATAACCCCTACGTCGCTGGGGCCAACGTCCTGACTTTC. Translating it yields CASSQDNPYVAGANVLTF.

This sequence joins TRBV5-1 and TRBJ2-1, with 12 bases lining up with TRBD2. Germline CDR1 is SGHRS and CDR2 is YFSETQ. This CDR3 is 18 amino acids long. Trimming took 3 bases from V and 7 from J; bases not matched to a gene: 14. The CDR3 nucleotides read TGCGCCAGCAGCTCCCCACTAGCGGGAGGCCCCCAATGGAATGAGCAGTTCTTC. Amino acids: CASSSPLAGGPQWNEQFF.

The genes are TRBV25-1 and TRBJ1-1; 9 bases are shared with TRBD1. There are 15 residues in the CDR3. V lost 6 bases, J lost 5 bases, and 10 bases stayed unmatched. Germline V lookup: CDR1 MGHDK, CDR2 SYGVNS. CDR3 nucleotides: TGTGCCAGCAGGCCACCGGGACAGGGTCGGACTGAAGCTTTCTTT. It specifies CASRPPGQGRTEAFF.

The chain recombines TRBV7-2 with TRBJ2-1; 12 nucleotides line up with TRBD2. The germline V gene encodes CDR1 SGHTA and CDR2 FQGNSA. CDR3 length equals 16 residues. V lost 2 bases to trimming and J lost 4 bases; unmatched junction nucleotides: 3. CDR3 loop: CASSLTGLAGYNEQFF. The CDR3 nucleotides are TGTGCCAGCAGCTTAACAGGACTAGCGGGATACAATGAGCAGTTCTTC.

The chain recombines TRBV19 with TRBJ1-2; 7 nucleotides agree with TRBD1. The CDR3 extends over 15 amino acids. V was clipped by 5 bases and J by 1 base; unmatched bases: 7. CDR1 is LNHDA and CDR2 is SQIVND in the germline V gene (reference sequence). Here the CDR3 reads CASSPRGTVNYGYTF. In nucleotides, the CDR3 is TGTGCCAGTAGTCCCCGGGGGACAGTTAACTATGGCTACACCTTC.

The rearrangement joins TRBV6-2 or TRBV6-3 to TRBJ1-5, with a possible D match to TRBD1 (6 bases). V lost 6 bases, J lost 6 bases, and 18 bases lay in between. The CDR3 spans 15 residues. Germline V lookup: CDR1 MNHEY, CDR2 SVGEGT. The CDR3 reads CASSNKVGAGQPQHF. DNA of the CDR3: TGTGCCAGCAGCAATAAGGTGGGGGCGGGTCAGCCCCAGCATTTT.

This clone came up once. The chain carries TRBV7-8 and TRBJ1-3; D gene unclear. CDR1 and CDR2 (germline): SGHVS, FQNEAQ. V was pared by 0 bases and J by 0 bases, with 9 bases between. The CDR3 length is 16 residues. CDR3 coding DNA: TGTGCCAGCAGCTTAGCGAGAGGAGGCTCTGGAAACACCATATATTTT. It yields the protein CASSLARGGSGNTIYF.

The chain couples TRBV9 to TRBJ2-3; 12 bases line up with TRBD2. Germline V CDR1 and CDR2: SGDLS, YYNGEE. CDR3 size: 17 residues. Germline trimming cut 1 base from V and 3 bases from J; bases unmatched to any gene: 6. In DNA, the CDR3 is TGTGCCAGCAGCGTAACCTCGACTAGCGGGAGAACAGATACGCAGTATTTT. Amino acids: CASSVTSTSGRTDTQYF.

This clone came up once. The gene calls are TRBV5-1 and TRBJ1-5, with 7 bases aligning to TRBD1. Per germline, CDR1 SGHRS and CDR2 YFSETQ. This CDR3 is 15 amino acids long. J gave up 3 bases and V 4 bases, and 7 bases lay outside the gene matches. The DNA for the CDR3 is TGCGCCAGCAGCCTGTCGACAGGGCCCAATCAGCCCCAGCATTTT. Translation gives CASSLSTGPNQPQHF.

The chain uses TRBV4-1 and TRBJ1-4; D uncertain. The CDR3 consists of 18 residues. V was cut by 4 bases and J by 2 bases, with 20 bases left in between. Germline CDR1 reads MGHRA; CDR2 reads YSYEKL. Here the CDR3 reads CASSPPVRAGSTNEKLFF. The CDR3 DNA follows: TGCGCCAGCAGCCCACCTGTGCGCGCGGGATCCACTAATGAAAAACTGTTTTTT.

This chain links TRBV30 with TRBJ2-7, with no clear D. Per the germline V gene, CDR1 is GTSNPN and CDR2 is SVGIG (reference sequence). The CDR3 covers 15 residues. V lost 1 base, J lost 2 bases, and 15 bases lay in between. The CDR3 sequence: CAWSGEVNTAYEQYF. The CDR3 DNA reads as TGTGCCTGGAGTGGCGAAGTTAATACGGCCTACGAGCAGTACTTC.

The genes are TRBV5-1 and TRBJ2-5; 8 bases are a match to TRBD2. The CDR3 runs 15 residues. CDR1 and CDR2 from the germline V gene are SGHRS and YFSETQ. V shed 0 bases and J 1 base; nucleotides not matched to a gene: 2. The CDR3 sequence is CASSLAGGGQETQYF. The CDR3, as DNA: TGCGCCAGCAGCTTGGCGGGAGGGGGCCAAGAGACCCAGTACTTC. The whole variable domain, remainder taken from reference TRBV5-1 and TRBJ2-5, is KAGVTQTPRYLIKTRGQQVTLSCSPISGHRSVSWYQQTPGQGLQFLFEYFSETQRNKGNFPGRFSGRQFSNSRSEMNVSTLELGDSALYLCASSLAGGGQETQYFGPGTRLLVL.

This chain connects TRBV23-1 to TRBJ1-2, with 7 positions matching TRBD1. TRBV23-1 is assigned to the ORF class and has an uncertain function. The CDR3 runs 14 residues. V shed 4 bases, J shed 4 bases, and the junction held 6 bases outside the gene matches. This CDR3 is CASSPGQNPYGYTF. The DNA of the CDR3 is TGCGCCAGCAGTCCGGGACAGAACCCCTATGGCTACACCTTC.